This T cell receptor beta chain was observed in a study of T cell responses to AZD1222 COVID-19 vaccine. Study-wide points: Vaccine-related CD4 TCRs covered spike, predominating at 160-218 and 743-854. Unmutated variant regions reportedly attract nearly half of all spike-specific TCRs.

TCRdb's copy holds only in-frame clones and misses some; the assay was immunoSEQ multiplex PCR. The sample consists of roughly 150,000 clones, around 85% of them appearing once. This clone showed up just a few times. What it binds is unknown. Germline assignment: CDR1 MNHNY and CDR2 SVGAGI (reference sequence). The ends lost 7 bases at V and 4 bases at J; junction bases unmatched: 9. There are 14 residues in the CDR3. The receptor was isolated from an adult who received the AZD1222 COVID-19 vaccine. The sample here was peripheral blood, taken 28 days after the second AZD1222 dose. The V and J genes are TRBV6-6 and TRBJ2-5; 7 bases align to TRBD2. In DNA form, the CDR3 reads TGTGCCAGCACCAACGGGGGGTTCCCAGAGACCCAGTACTTC. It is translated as CASTNGGFPETQYF.